A selection of T cell receptor beta chains follows, all from one sample in a study of cytomegalovirus exposure and HLA in healthy donors. Only in-frame clones appear in the TCRdb table, and some are missing; sequencing was by immunoSEQ multiplex PCR. The sample contains 150,000 or so clones, 65% to 80% of which appear only once. The specimen sequenced was PBMCs. These receptors all stem from a male donor in good health and CMV-seronegative. Each CDR3 is given with its conserved first and last residue. Fields, in order: V gene, clone size, J gene, D gene, CDR3 protein, CDR3 DNA. The D gene is left open where the match is weak. Clone size is stated in some rows and not others, as once, few, many or a class when expanded.

v_gene: TRBV30; abundance: .; j_gene: TRBJ1-2; d_gene: TRBD1; CDR3aa: CAYDRGRDYGYTF; CDR3nt: TGTGCTTATGACAGGGGTAGGGACTATGGCTACACCTTC
v_gene: TRBV5-5; abundance: .; j_gene: TRBJ2-2; d_gene: .; CDR3aa: CASSFSGPLLELFF; CDR3nt: TGTGCCAGCAGCTTCAGCGGGCCCCTCTTGGAGCTGTTTTTT
v_gene: TRBV7-9; abundance: .; j_gene: TRBJ2-1; d_gene: .; CDR3aa: CASSLGSTPSNEQFF; CDR3nt: TGTGCCAGCAGCTTAGGGTCGACTCCGAGCAATGAGCAGTTCTTC
v_gene: TRBV5-1; abundance: .; j_gene: TRBJ2-2; d_gene: .; CDR3aa: CASSRAPGASRGGELFF; CDR3nt: TGCGCCAGCAGCCGGGCCCCAGGGGCTAGCAGAGGCGGGGAGCTGTTTTTT
v_gene: TRBV7-6; abundance: .; j_gene: TRBJ2-7; d_gene: TRBD2; CDR3aa: CASSLGGGRALDEQYF; CDR3nt: TGTGCCAGCAGCTTAGGCGGCGGGAGGGCCTTAGACGAGCAGTACTTC
v_gene: TRBV19; abundance: .; j_gene: TRBJ2-5; d_gene: .; CDR3aa: CASSIDEEEGTQYF; CDR3nt: TGTGCCAGTAGTATAGACGAGGAAGAAGGGACCCAGTACTTC
v_gene: TRBV4-3; abundance: .; j_gene: TRBJ1-4; d_gene: .; CDR3aa: CASSRLTVTNEKLFF; CDR3nt: TGCGCCAGCAGCCGACTGACAGTGACTAATGAAAAACTGTTTTTT
v_gene: TRBV7-8; abundance: .; j_gene: TRBJ1-2; d_gene: .; CDR3aa: CASSSREGDNSGYTF; CDR3nt: TGTGCCAGCAGTTCGCGGGAGGGGGATAATTCCGGCTACACCTTC
v_gene: TRBV30; abundance: .; j_gene: TRBJ1-2; d_gene: .; CDR3aa: CAWNGLTANYGYTF; CDR3nt: TGTGCCTGGAACGGACTAACTGCTAACTATGGCTACACCTTC
v_gene: TRBV7-9; abundance: .; j_gene: TRBJ2-3; d_gene: .; CDR3aa: CASSPDRPLLSTDTQYF; CDR3nt: TGTGCCAGCAGCCCGGACAGACCGCTCCTTAGCACAGATACGCAGTATTTT
v_gene: TRBV30; abundance: .; j_gene: TRBJ1-2; d_gene: TRBD1; CDR3aa: CAWTAMDRNYGYTF; CDR3nt: TGTGCCTGGACCGCAATGGACAGGAACTATGGCTACACCTTC
v_gene: TRBV28; abundance: .; j_gene: TRBJ2-3; d_gene: TRBD1; CDR3aa: CASSPRTGPSTDTQYF; CDR3nt: TGTGCCAGCAGCCCTAGGACAGGGCCGAGCACAGATACGCAGTATTTT
v_gene: TRBV5-4; abundance: .; j_gene: TRBJ1-2; d_gene: .; CDR3aa: CASSLEQKFYGYTF; CDR3nt: TGTGCCAGCAGCCTTGAACAGAAATTCTATGGCTACACCTTC
v_gene: TRBV18; abundance: .; j_gene: TRBJ1-2; d_gene: TRBD1; CDR3aa: CASSPTRGQNYGYTF; CDR3nt: TGTGCCAGCTCACCAACACGGGGACAGAACTATGGCTACACCTTC
v_gene: TRBV27; abundance: .; j_gene: TRBJ1-6; d_gene: .; CDR3aa: CASSRDRSSYNSPLHF; CDR3nt: TGTGCCAGCAGTCGTGACAGGAGCTCCTATAATTCACCCCTCCACTTT
v_gene: TRBV6-5; abundance: .; j_gene: TRBJ2-1; d_gene: .; CDR3aa: CASSYGPDEQFF; CDR3nt: TGTGCCAGCAGTTACGGTCCGGATGAGCAGTTCTTC
v_gene: TRBV7-8; abundance: .; j_gene: TRBJ2-5; d_gene: .; CDR3aa: CASSSPGRALFETQYF; CDR3nt: TGTGCCAGCAGTTCCCCCGGCAGGGCCCTGTTTGAGACCCAGTACTTC
v_gene: TRBV28; abundance: .; j_gene: TRBJ1-5; d_gene: .; CDR3aa: CASKYIYRTDNQPQHF; CDR3nt: TGTGCCAGCAAGTATATTTACAGGACGGACAATCAGCCCCAGCATTTT
v_gene: TRBV7-6; abundance: few; j_gene: TRBJ2-2; d_gene: TRBD2; CDR3aa: CASSLVLTSGGNTGELFF; CDR3nt: TGTGCCAGCAGCTTAGTGTTGACTAGCGGGGGAAACACCGGGGAGCTGTTTTTT
v_gene: TRBV7-9; abundance: .; j_gene: TRBJ2-1; d_gene: TRBD2; CDR3aa: CASSSSSGDSYNEQFF; CDR3nt: TGTGCCAGCAGCTCCTCTAGCGGGGACTCCTACAATGAGCAGTTCTTC
v_gene: TRBV5-1; abundance: .; j_gene: TRBJ2-1; d_gene: TRBD2; CDR3aa: CASSSKGLAGSGSYNEQFF; CDR3nt: TGCGCCAGCAGCTCAAAGGGACTAGCGGGATCGGGCTCCTACAATGAGCAGTTCTTC
v_gene: TRBV7-2; abundance: once; j_gene: TRBJ1-5; d_gene: .; CDR3aa: CASSTGRQLLQPQHF; CDR3nt: TGTGCCAGCAGTACCGGTAGGCAGCTACTACAGCCCCAGCATTTT
v_gene: TRBV10-1; abundance: .; j_gene: TRBJ2-3; d_gene: TRBD2; CDR3aa: CASSESAAGDPTDTQYF; CDR3nt: TGCGCCAGCAGTGAGTCGGCAGCGGGGGACCCCACAGATACGCAGTATTTT
v_gene: TRBV20-1; abundance: few; j_gene: TRBJ2-7; d_gene: .; CDR3aa: CSATVSNEQYF; CDR3nt: TGCAGTGCTACAGTCTCCAACGAGCAGTACTTC
v_gene: TRBV6-5; abundance: .; j_gene: TRBJ1-1; d_gene: .; CDR3aa: CASSYRLGTTTEAFF; CDR3nt: TGTGCCAGCAGTTACCGTCTAGGGACTACCACTGAAGCTTTCTTT
v_gene: TRBV4-3; abundance: .; j_gene: TRBJ2-1; d_gene: .; CDR3aa: CASSQDSGRVFYNEQFF; CDR3nt: TGCGCCAGCAGCCAAGATTCTGGCAGGGTGTTCTACAATGAGCAGTTCTTC
v_gene: TRBV6-5; abundance: few; j_gene: TRBJ2-7; d_gene: .; CDR3aa: CASKRGGVWSYEQYF; CDR3nt: TGTGCCAGCAAACGAGGGGGGGTGTGGTCCTACGAGCAGTACTTC
v_gene: TRBV19; abundance: .; j_gene: TRBJ1-1; d_gene: .; CDR3aa: CASSINAGQGSMNTEAFF; CDR3nt: TGTGCCAGTAGTATTAATGCCGGCCAGGGCTCCATGAACACTGAAGCTTTCTTT
v_gene: TRBV7-9; abundance: once; j_gene: TRBJ1-1; d_gene: .; CDR3aa: CASSRGGPGGTEAFF; CDR3nt: TGTGCCAGCAGCCGGGGAGGGCCGGGTGGGACTGAAGCTTTCTTT
v_gene: TRBV10-1; abundance: few; j_gene: TRBJ2-2; d_gene: TRBD2; CDR3aa: CASSFLSGRRVESGELFF; CDR3nt: TGCGCCAGCAGTTTCCTTAGCGGGAGAAGGGTCGAGTCCGGGGAGCTGTTTTTT
v_gene: TRBV6-6; abundance: .; j_gene: TRBJ1-1; d_gene: TRBD1; CDR3aa: CASRRDRGTNTEAFF; CDR3nt: TGTGCCAGTCGCCGGGACAGGGGAACGAACACTGAAGCTTTCTTT
v_gene: TRBV4-3; abundance: few; j_gene: TRBJ2-5; d_gene: TRBD1; CDR3aa: CASSQGGTGVETQYF; CDR3nt: TGCGCCAGCAGCCAAGGCGGGACAGGGGTCGAGACCCAGTACTTC
v_gene: TRBV18; abundance: .; j_gene: TRBJ1-6; d_gene: .; CDR3aa: CASSPTGSPSPLHF; CDR3nt: TGTGCCAGCTCACCTACAGGGAGTCCTTCACCCCTCCACTTT
v_gene: TRBV21-1; abundance: .; j_gene: TRBJ1-1; d_gene: .; CDR3aa: CASRSYYGREAFF; CDR3nt: TGTGCCAGCAGGAGTTATTACGGGAGAGAAGCTTTCTTT
v_gene: TRBV15; abundance: .; j_gene: TRBJ1-5; d_gene: .; CDR3aa: CATSRDLGQPQHF; CDR3nt: TGTGCCACCAGCAGAGATCTAGGTCAGCCCCAGCATTTT
v_gene: TRBV5-1; abundance: .; j_gene: TRBJ1-2; d_gene: TRBD1; CDR3aa: CASSIGQASSYGYTF; CDR3nt: TGCGCCAGCAGCATAGGACAGGCCTCGAGCTATGGCTACACCTTC
v_gene: TRBV7-2; abundance: .; j_gene: TRBJ1-2; d_gene: TRBD1; CDR3aa: CASSLVSRRDRGTSYGYTF; CDR3nt: TGTGCCAGCAGCTTAGTTTCAAGGAGAGACAGGGGGACTAGCTATGGCTACACCTTC
v_gene: TRBV19; abundance: .; j_gene: TRBJ2-7; d_gene: .; CDR3aa: CASKESGETTTYEQYF; CDR3nt: TGTGCCAGTAAGGAGTCCGGGGAAACCACAACCTACGAGCAGTACTTC
v_gene: TRBV10-3; abundance: .; j_gene: TRBJ2-5; d_gene: TRBD1; CDR3aa: CAISGKTGVQETQYF; CDR3nt: TGTGCCATCAGTGGGAAGACAGGGGTCCAAGAGACCCAGTACTTC
v_gene: TRBV29-1; abundance: .; j_gene: TRBJ2-5; d_gene: TRBD1; CDR3aa: CSVPGTGGYRDFQYF; CDR3nt: TGCAGCGTCCCCGGGACAGGGGGTTACCGGGATTTCCAGTACTTC
v_gene: TRBV9; abundance: .; j_gene: TRBJ2-3; d_gene: TRBD2; CDR3aa: CASTVGGRGTDTQYF; CDR3nt: TGTGCCAGCACGGTGGGAGGGCGCGGGACAGATACGCAGTATTTT
v_gene: TRBV28; abundance: .; j_gene: TRBJ2-3; d_gene: TRBD2; CDR3aa: CASSLGTSGTDTQYF; CDR3nt: TGTGCCAGCAGTTTGGGGACTAGCGGCACAGATACGCAGTATTTT
v_gene: TRBV28; abundance: few; j_gene: TRBJ1-1; d_gene: .; CDR3aa: CASSLLRGLEAFF; CDR3nt: TGTGCCAGCAGTTTACTCCGAGGGCTAGAAGCTTTCTTT
v_gene: TRBV5-1; abundance: .; j_gene: TRBJ2-1; d_gene: .; CDR3aa: CASSLMGHVQYNEQFF; CDR3nt: TGCGCCAGCAGCTTGATGGGACATGTGCAGTACAATGAGCAGTTCTTC
v_gene: TRBV20-1; abundance: .; j_gene: TRBJ1-2; d_gene: .; CDR3aa: CSAGPPGDHF; CDR3nt: TGCAGTGCCGGACCGCCGGGGGACCACTTC
v_gene: TRBV11-2; abundance: .; j_gene: TRBJ1-1; d_gene: .; CDR3aa: CASSYRQDTEAFF; CDR3nt: TGTGCCAGCAGCTACCGACAAGACACTGAAGCTTTCTTT
v_gene: TRBV5-6; abundance: .; j_gene: TRBJ2-7; d_gene: .; CDR3aa: CASSLSRGWTREQYF; CDR3nt: TGTGCCAGCAGCTTGAGTAGGGGGTGGACCAGGGAGCAGTACTTC
v_gene: TRBV5-1; abundance: few; j_gene: TRBJ2-5; d_gene: TRBD1; CDR3aa: CASSYRQGMMETQYF; CDR3nt: TGCGCCAGCAGCTACCGACAGGGAATGATGGAGACCCAGTACTTC